The clone carrying this T cell receptor beta chain has a handful of counts. Its antigen is unknown. The record originates from a study of identical twins. Study-wide results and caveats: Invariant populations such as MAIT and iNKT cells could partly muddle zero-insertion analyses. Models underpredicted monozygotic twin sharing of out-of-frame TCR alpha. Cross-sectional statistics, not tracking of the same donors, supported the conclusions.

V dropped 5 bases and J dropped 8 bases, with 13 bases sitting between them. CDR3 length: 13 residues. Per germline, CDR1 MNHEY and CDR2 SVGEGT. Template switching (which added a universal primer site) was used, and cDNA carried unique molecular identifiers. In TCRdb, the 5' RACE reads were re-called with MiXCR into one record per CDR3 protein. The table has 450,000 or so distinct CDR3 sequences, around 14% seen once. This sample also appeared in a second study, on yellow fever vaccine responses in identical twins.

The sequencing input was CD4+ T cells sorted from blood. The rearrangement uses TRBV6-2 or TRBV6-3 and TRBJ2-1; D not resolved. The sequence was obtained from a woman under 30 in good health. The CDR3 sequence is CASSPLHDHEQFF. The CDR3 region has the DNA TGTGCCAGCAGTCCCCTCCATGACCATGAGCAGTTCTTC.